The present TCR beta chain was sequenced within a study of cytomegalovirus exposure and HLA in healthy donors. Sequenced by immunoSEQ multiplex PCR; TCRdb stores in-frame clones only, minus some. The sample shows about 330,000 clones, 80% to 90% of them seen only once. V gave up 6 bases and J gave up 0 bases, with 9 bases separating them. The germline V gene encodes CDR1 MDHEN and CDR2 SYDVKM. The CDR3 length is 13 residues. Sequencing was done on a sample of PBMCs. The sequence derives from a young woman in good health and CMV-seronegative. J is TRBJ2-7 and V is TRBV28; possibly TRBD2 for D (5 bases). CDR3 nucleotides: TGTGCCAGCAGCACGACTAACTCCTACGAGCAGTACTTC. Its translation is CASSTTNSYEQYF.